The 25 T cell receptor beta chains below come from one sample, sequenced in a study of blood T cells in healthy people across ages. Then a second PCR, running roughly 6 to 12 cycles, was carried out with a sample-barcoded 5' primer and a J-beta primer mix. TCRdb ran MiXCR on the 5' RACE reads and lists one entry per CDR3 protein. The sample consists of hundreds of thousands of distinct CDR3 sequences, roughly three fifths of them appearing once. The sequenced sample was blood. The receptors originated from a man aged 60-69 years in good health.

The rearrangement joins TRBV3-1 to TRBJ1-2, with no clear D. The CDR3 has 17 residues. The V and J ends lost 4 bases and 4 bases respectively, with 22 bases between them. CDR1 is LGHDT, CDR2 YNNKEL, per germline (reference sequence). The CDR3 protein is CASSPPGKLEGTYGYTF. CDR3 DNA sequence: TGTGCCAGCAGCCCCCCGGGTAAGCTGGAGGGAACCTATGGCTACACCTTC.

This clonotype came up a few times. The CDR3 loop is CASSLVQGRKTQYF. The CDR3, as DNA: TGTGCCAGCAGCTTAGTTCAGGGTAGGAAGACCCAGTACTTC. The genes are TRBV7-2 and TRBJ2-5, with D possibly TRBD1 on 5 matching bases. The CDR3 loop spans 14 amino acids. Germline CDR1 and CDR2: SGHTA and FQGNSA. Trimming pared 1 base from V and 6 bases from J, leaving 12 bases between.

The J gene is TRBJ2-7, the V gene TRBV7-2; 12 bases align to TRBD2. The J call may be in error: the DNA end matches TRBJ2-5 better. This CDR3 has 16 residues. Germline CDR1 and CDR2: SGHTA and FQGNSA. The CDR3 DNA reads TGTGCCAGCAGCTTAGTAGGGACTAGCGGGCGGGGGACCCAGTACTTC. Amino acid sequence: CASSLVGTSGRGTQYF.

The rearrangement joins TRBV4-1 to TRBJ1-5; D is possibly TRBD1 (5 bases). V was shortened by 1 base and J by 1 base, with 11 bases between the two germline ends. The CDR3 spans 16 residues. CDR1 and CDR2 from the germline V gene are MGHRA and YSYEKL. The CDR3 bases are TGCGCCAGCAGCCAAGGGGACGGACAAAGCAATCAGCCCCAGCATTTT. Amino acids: CASSQGDGQSNQPQHF.

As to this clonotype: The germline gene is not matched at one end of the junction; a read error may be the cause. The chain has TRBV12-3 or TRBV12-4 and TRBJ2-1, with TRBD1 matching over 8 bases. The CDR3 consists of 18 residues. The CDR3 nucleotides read TGTGCCAGCAGCCCAGAGCGACGGACAGGGCGGACCTACAAGGAGCAGTTCTTC. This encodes CASSPERRTGRTYKEQFF.

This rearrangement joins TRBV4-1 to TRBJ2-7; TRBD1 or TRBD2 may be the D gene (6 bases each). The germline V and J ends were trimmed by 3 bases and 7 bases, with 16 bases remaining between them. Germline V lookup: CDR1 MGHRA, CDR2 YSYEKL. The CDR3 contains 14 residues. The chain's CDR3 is CASSHPQRGVEQYF. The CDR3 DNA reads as TGCGCCAGCAGCCATCCCCAAAGGGGGGTTGAGCAGTACTTC.

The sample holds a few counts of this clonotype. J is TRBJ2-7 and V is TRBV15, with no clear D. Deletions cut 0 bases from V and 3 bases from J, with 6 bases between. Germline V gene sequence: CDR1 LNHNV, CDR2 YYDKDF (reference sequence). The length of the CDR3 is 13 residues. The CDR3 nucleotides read TGTGCCACCAGCAGAGATGTTGGCTACGAGCAGTACTTC. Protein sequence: CATSRDVGYEQYF.

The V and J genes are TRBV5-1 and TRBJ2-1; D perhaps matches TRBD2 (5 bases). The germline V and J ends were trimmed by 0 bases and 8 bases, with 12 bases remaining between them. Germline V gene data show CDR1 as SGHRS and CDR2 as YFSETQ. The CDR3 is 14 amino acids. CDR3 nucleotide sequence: TGCGCCAGCAGCTTGGCGTTGGGTAGCGATGAGCAGTTCTTC. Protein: CASSLALGSDEQFF.

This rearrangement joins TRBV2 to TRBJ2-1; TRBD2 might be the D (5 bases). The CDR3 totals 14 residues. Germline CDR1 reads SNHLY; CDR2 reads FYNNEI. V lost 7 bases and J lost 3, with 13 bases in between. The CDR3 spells CASKVGDYYNEQFF. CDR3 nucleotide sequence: TGTGCCAGCAAGGTGGGCGACTACTACAATGAGCAGTTCTTC.

This CDR3 is CASSYARRGRSPLHF. The CDR3 coding sequence is TGTGCCAGCAGTTACGCCCGGAGGGGTCGCTCACCCCTCCACTTT. V gene TRBV6-5 combines with J gene TRBJ1-6, with D possibly being TRBD1 (5 bases). Germline V lookup: CDR1 MNHEY, CDR2 SVGAGI. V was shortened by 2 bases and J by 10 bases, with 15 bases between the two germline ends. This CDR3 has 15 amino acids.

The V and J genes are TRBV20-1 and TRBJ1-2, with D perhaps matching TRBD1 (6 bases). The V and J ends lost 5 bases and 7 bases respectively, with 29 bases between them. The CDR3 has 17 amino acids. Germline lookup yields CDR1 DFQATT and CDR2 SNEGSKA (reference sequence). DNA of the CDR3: TGCAGTGCTGGGAATCAGGGGTTATGTATTTTGACGCGTGGCTACACCTTC. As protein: CSAGNQGLCILTRGYTF.

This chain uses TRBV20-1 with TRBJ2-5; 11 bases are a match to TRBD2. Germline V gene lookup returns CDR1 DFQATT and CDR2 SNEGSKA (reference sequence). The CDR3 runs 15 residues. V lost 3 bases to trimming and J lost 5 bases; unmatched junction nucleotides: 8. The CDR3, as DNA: TGCAGTGCTAGTGGTGCTAGCGGGGGGCGGGAGACCCAGTACTTC. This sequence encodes CSASGASGGRETQYF.

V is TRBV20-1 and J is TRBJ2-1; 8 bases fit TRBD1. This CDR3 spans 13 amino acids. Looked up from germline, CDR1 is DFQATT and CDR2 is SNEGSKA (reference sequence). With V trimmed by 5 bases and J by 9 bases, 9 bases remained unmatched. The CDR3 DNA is TGCAGTGCTGGGTACAGGGGGTACGGTGAGCAGTTCTTC. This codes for CSAGYRGYGEQFF.

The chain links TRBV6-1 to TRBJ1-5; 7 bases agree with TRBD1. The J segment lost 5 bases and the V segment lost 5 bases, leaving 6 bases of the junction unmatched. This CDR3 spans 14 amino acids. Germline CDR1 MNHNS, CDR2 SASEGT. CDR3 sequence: CASSPGQLHQPQHF. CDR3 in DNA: TGTGCCAGCAGTCCGGGACAGCTTCATCAGCCCCAGCATTTT.

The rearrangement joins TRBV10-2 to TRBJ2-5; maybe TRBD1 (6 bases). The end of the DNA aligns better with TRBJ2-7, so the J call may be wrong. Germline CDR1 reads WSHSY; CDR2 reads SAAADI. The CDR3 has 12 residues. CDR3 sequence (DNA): TGCGCCAGCACCAGGGGCGAAAACGAGCAGTACTTC. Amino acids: CASTRGENEQYF.

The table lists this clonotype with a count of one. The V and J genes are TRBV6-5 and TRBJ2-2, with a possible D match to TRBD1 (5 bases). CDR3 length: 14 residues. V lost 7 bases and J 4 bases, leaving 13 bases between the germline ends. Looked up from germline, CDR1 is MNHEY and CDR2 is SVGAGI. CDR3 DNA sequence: TGTGCCAGCAAAACAAGTGGGGCCACCGGGGAGCTGTTTTTT. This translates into CASKTSGATGELFF.

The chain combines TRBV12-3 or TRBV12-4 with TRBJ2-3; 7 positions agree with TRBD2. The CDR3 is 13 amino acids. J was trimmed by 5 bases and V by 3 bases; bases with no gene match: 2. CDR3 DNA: TGTGCCAGCAGTTTTGCGGGGGTAGATACGCAGTATTTT. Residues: CASSFAGVDTQYF.

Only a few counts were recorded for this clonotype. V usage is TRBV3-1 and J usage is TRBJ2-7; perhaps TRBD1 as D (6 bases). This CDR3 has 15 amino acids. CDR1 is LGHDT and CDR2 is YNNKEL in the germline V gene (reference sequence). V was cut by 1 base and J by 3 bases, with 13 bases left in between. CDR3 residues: CASSQAGTSYYEQYF. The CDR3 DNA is TGTGCCAGCAGCCAAGCCGGGACATCATACTACGAGCAGTACTTC.

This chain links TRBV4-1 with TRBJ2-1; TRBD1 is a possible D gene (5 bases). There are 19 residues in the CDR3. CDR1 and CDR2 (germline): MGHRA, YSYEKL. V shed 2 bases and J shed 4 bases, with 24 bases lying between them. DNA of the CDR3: TGCGCCAGCAGCCAACTCCCGGACACTTCACGGCCTATTTACAATGAGCAGTTCTTC. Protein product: CASSQLPDTSRPIYNEQFF.

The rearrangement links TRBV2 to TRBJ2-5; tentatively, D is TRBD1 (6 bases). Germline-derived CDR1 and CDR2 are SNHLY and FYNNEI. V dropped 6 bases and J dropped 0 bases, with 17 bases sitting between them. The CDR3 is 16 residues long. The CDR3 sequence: CASSARIRQDQETQYF. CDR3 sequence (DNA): TGTGCCAGCAGCGCCCGCATCAGACAGGACCAAGAGACCCAGTACTTC.

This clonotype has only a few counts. CDR3 in DNA: TGCAGCGTTGGTCTGAATACCTACAATGAGCAGTTCTTC. Its protein is CSVGLNTYNEQFF. J is TRBJ2-1 and V is TRBV29-1, with D hard to call. From germline, CDR1 is SQVTM and CDR2 ANQGSEA. This CDR3 spans 13 amino acids. Trimming pared 4 bases from V and 2 bases from J, leaving 9 bases between.

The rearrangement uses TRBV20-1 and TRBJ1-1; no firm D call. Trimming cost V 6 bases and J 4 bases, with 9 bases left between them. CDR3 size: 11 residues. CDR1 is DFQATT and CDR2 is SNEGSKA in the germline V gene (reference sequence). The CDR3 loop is CSALVTTEAFF. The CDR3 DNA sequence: TGCAGTGCCCTAGTTACCACTGAAGCTTTCTTT.

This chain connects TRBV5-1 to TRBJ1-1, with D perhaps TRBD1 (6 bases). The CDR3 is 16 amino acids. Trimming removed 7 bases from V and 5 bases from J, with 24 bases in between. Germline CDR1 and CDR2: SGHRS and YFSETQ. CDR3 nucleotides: TGCGCCAGCTCACCGGCGGGGAGAGGGGGTCGAACTGAAGCTTTCTTT. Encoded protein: CASSPAGRGGRTEAFF.

In DNA, the CDR3 is TGTGCCAGCTCACCAGCCTCAGGGGTTCGAACTTATGGCTACACCTTC. Its protein is CASSPASGVRTYGYTF. V gene TRBV18 combines with J gene TRBJ1-2, with D tentatively TRBD1 (6 bases). Germline V gene sequence: CDR1 KGHSH, CDR2 LQKENI. This CDR3 region has 16 residues. V gave up 2 bases and J gave up 5 bases, with 18 bases separating them.

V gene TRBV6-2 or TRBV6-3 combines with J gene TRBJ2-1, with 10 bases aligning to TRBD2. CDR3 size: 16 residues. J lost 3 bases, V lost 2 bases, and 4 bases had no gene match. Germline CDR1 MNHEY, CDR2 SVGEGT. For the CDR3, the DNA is TGTGCCAGCAGTTACGGTAGCGGGGGGTTCTACAATGAGCAGTTCTTC. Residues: CASSYGSGGFYNEQFF.